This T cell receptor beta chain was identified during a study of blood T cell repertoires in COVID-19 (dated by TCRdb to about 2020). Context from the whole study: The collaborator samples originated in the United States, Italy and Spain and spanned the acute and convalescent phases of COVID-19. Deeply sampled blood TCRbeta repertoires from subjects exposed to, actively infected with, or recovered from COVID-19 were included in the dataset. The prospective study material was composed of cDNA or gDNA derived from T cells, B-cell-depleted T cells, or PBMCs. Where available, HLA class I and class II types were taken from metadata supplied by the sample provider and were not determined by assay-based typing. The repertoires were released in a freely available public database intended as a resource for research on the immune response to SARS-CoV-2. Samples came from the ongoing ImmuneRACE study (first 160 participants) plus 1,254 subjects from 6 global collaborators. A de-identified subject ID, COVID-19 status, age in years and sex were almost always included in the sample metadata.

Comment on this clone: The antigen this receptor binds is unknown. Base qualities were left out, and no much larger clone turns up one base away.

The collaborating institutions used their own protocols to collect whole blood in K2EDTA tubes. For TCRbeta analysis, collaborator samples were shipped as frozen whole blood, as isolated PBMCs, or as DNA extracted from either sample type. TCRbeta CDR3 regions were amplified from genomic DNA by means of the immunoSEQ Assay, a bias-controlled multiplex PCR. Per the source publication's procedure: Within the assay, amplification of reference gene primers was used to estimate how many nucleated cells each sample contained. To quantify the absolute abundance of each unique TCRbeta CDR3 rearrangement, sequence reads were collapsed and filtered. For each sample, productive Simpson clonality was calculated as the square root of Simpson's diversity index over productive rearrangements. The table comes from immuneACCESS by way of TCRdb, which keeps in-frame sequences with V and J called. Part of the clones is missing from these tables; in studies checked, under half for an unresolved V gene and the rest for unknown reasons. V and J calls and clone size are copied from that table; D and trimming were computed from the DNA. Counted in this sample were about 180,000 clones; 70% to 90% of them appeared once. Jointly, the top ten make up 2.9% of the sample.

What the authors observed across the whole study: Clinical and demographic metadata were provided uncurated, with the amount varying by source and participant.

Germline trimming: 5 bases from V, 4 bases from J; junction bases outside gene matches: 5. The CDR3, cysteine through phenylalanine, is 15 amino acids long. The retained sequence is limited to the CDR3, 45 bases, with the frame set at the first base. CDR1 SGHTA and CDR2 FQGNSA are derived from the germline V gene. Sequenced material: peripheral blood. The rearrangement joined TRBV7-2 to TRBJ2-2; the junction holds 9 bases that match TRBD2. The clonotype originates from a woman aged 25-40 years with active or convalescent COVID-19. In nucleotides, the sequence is TGTGCCAGCAGCCCACAAGCGGGGGGCACCGGGGAGCTGTTTTTT. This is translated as CASSPQAGGTGELFF.